The source of this T cell receptor beta chain is a study of spatial heterogeneity in lung cancer. Turning to the study itself: Each time, sequencing found more beta-chain sequences than alpha-chain sequences.

This clonotype was counted many times. The target antigen is unknown. Time point indicated: sample taken at primary tumor resection. Extraction of whole RNA from tumor, nontumor lung or frozen PBMC preceded unsorted sequencing. Unique molecular identifiers, one per molecule, were present on every TCR cDNA molecule. Via MiXCR, TCRdb re-called the 5' RACE reads, giving one row per CDR3 protein. The data hold about 3,300 distinct CDR3 sequences, with 2.5% to 4% observed a single time. General study results and limits: In tumors, expanded intratumoral alpha and beta TCR counts tracked mutation counts. Alpha chain coverage of tumor T cells was estimated at around 7%, and beta chain coverage at roughly 14%.

The CDR3 is 14 amino acids. Trimming cost V 1 base and J 7 bases, with 11 bases left between them. Per germline, CDR1 SEHNR and CDR2 FQNEAQ (reference sequence). The receptor comes from a male donor with early-stage non-small cell lung cancer. V and J are TRBV7-9 and TRBJ2-1; D not resolved. The source material was lung tumor tissue, sampled at surgery. CDR3 nucleotide sequence: TGTGCCAGCAGCTTAGGTAGGAGTCTAAATGAGCAGTTCTTC. This encodes CASSLGRSLNEQFF. The full variable domain, in which reference TRBV7-9 and TRBJ2-1 provide the parts outside the CDR3, is DTGVSQNPRHKITKRGQNVTFRCDPISEHNRLYWYRQTLGQGPEFLTYFQNEAQLEKSRLLSDRFSAERPKGSFSTLEIQRTEQGDSAMYLCASSLGRSLNEQFFGPGTRLTVL.